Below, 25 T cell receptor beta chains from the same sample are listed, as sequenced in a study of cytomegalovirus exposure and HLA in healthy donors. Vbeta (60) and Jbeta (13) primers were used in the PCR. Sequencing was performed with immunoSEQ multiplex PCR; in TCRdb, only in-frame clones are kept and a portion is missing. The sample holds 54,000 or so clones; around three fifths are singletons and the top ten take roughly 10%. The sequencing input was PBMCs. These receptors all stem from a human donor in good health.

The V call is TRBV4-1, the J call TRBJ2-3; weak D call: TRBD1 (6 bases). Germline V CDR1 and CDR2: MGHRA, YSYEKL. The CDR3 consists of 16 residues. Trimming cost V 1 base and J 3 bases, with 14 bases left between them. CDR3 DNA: TGCGCCAGCAGCCAAGTAGCAGGGGACGGGACAGATACGCAGTATTTT. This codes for CASSQVAGDGTDTQYF.

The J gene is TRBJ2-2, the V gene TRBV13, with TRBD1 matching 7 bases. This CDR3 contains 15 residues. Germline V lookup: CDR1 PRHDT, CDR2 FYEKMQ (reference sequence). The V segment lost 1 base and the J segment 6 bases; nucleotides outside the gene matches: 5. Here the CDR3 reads CASSLEGQGAGELFF. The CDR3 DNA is TGTGCCAGCAGCTTAGAAGGGCAGGGGGCCGGGGAGCTGTTTTTT. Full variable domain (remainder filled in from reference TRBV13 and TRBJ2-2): AAGVIQSPRHLIKEKRETATLKCYPIPRHDTVYWYQQGPGQDPQFLISFYEKMQSDKGSIPDRFSAQQFSDYHSELNMSSLELGDSALYFCASSLEGQGAGELFFGEGSRLTVL.

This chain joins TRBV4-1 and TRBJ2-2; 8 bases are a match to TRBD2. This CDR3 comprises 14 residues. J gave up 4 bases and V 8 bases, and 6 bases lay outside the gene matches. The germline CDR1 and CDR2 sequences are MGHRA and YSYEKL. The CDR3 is CASRRGGATGELFF. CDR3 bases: TGCGCCAGCCGTCGGGGGGGGGCCACCGGGGAGCTGTTTTTT.

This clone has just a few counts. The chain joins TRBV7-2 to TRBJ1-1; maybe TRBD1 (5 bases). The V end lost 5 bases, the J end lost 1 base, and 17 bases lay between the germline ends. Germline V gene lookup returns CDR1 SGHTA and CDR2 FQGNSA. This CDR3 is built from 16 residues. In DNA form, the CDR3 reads TGTGCCAGCAGCCCAGATCGGCCAGGGCCGAACACTGAAGCTTTCTTT. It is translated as CASSPDRPGPNTEAFF.

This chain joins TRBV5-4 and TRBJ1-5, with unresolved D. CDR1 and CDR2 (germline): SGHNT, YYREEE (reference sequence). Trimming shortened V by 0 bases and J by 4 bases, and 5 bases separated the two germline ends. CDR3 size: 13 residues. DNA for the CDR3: TGTGCCAGCAGCTTGGTCCCAAATCAGCCCCAGCATTTT. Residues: CASSLVPNQPQHF.

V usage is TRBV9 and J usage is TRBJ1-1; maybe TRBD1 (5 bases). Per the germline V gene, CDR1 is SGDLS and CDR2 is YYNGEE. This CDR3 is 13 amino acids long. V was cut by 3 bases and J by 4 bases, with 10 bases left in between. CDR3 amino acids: CASSAWGGTEAFF. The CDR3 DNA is TGTGCCAGCAGCGCCTGGGGGGGCACTGAAGCTTTCTTT.

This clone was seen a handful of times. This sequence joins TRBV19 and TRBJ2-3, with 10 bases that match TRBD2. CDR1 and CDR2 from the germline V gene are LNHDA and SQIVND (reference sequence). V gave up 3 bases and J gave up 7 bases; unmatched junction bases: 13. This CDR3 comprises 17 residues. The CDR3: CASSILPSGGPRYTQYF. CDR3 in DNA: TGTGCCAGTAGTATTCTGCCTAGCGGGGGCCCCAGATATACGCAGTATTTT.

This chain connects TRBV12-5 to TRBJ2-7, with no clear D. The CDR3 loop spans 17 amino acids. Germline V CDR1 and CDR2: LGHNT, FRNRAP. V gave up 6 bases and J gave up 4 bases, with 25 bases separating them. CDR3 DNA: TGTGCTAGTGGCCAAATACCGACACTCGGTCTTAGGTACGAGCAGTACTTC. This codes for CASGQIPTLGLRYEQYF.

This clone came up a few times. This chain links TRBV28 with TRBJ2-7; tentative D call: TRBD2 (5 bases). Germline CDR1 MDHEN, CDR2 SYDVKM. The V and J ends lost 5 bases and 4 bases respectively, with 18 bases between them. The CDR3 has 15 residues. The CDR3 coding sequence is TGTGCCAGCAGTCACGACCAGAGGGCCTCTTACGAGCAGTACTTC. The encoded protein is CASSHDQRASYEQYF.

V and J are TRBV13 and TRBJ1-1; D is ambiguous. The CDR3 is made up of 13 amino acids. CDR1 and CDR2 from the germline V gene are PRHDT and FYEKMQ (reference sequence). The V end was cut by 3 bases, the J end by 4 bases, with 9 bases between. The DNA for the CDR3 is TGTGCCAGCAGCTTTGGAGGTCCCACTGAAGCTTTCTTT. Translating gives CASSFGGPTEAFF.

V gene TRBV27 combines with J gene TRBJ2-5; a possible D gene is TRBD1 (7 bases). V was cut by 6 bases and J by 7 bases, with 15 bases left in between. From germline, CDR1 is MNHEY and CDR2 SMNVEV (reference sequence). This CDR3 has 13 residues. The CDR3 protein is CASRSRQGGTQYF. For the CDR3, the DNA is TGTGCCAGCAGAAGCCGACAGGGAGGGACCCAGTACTTC.

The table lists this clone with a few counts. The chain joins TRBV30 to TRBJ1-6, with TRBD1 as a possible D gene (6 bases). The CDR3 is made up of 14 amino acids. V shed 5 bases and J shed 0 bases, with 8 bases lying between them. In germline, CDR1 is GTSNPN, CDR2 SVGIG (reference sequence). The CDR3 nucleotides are TGTGCCTGGCTACAGGGCTCCTATAATTCACCCCTCCACTTT. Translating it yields CAWLQGSYNSPLHF.

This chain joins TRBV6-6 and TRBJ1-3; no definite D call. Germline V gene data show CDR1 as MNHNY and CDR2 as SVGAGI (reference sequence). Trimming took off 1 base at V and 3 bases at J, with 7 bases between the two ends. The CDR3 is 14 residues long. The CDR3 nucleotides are TGTGCCAGCAGTTACTTGGGCTTTGGAAACACCATATATTTT. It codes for CASSYLGFGNTIYF.

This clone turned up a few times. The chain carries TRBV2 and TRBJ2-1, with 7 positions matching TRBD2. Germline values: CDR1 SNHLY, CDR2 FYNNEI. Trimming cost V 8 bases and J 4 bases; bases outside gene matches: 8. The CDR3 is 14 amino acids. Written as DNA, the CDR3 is TGTGCCAGCCTAAGGACTAGTGGATACAATGAGCAGTTCTTC. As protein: CASLRTSGYNEQFF.

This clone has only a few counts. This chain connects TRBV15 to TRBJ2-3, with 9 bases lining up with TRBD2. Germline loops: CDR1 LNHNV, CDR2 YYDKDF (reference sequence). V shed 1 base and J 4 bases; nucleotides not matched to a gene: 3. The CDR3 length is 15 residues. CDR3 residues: CATSRGSGGSDTQYF. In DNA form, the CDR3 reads TGTGCCACCAGCAGAGGAAGCGGGGGGTCAGATACGCAGTATTTT.

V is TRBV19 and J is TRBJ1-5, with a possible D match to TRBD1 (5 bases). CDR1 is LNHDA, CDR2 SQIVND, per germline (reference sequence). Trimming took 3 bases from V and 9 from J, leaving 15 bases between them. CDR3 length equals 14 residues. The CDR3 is CASSMGTANGPQHF. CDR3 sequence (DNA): TGTGCCAGTAGTATGGGGACTGCCAACGGGCCCCAGCATTTT.

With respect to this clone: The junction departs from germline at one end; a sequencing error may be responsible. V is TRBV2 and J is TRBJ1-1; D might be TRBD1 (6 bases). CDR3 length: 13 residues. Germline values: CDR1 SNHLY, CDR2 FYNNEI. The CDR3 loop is CASSEEGGLKAFF. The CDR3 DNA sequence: TGTGCCAGCAGCGAAGAAGGGGGACTAAAAGCTTTCTTT.

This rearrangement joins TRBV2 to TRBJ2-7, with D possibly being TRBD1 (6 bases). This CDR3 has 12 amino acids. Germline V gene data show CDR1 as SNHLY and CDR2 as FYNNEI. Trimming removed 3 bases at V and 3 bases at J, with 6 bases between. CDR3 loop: CASSDRGYEQYF. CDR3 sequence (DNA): TGTGCCAGCAGTGACAGGGGCTACGAGCAGTACTTC.

CDR3 in DNA: TGTGCCTTTAACAGGGGTCCGAATTCACCCCTCCACTTT. Amino acids: CAFNRGPNSPLHF. The rearrangement joins TRBV30 to TRBJ1-6; 7 bases line up with TRBD1. CDR1 GTSNPN and CDR2 SVGIG come from the germline V gene (reference sequence). The junction had 7 bases not matched to a gene; V was cut back by 7 bases and J by 7 bases. The CDR3 has 13 residues.

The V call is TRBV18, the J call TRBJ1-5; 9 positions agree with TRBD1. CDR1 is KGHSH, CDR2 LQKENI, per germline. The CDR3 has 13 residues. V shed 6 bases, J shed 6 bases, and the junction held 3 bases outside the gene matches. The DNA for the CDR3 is TGTGCCAGCTCCACAGGGGGCACTCAGCCCCAGCATTTT. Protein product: CASSTGGTQPQHF.

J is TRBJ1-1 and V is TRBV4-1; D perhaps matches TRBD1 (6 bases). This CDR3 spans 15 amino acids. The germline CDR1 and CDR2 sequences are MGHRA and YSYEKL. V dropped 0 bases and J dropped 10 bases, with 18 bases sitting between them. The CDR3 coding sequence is TGCGCCAGCAGCCAAGATGCCTGGGGGGGCGGGGGAGCTTTCTTT. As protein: CASSQDAWGGGGAFF.

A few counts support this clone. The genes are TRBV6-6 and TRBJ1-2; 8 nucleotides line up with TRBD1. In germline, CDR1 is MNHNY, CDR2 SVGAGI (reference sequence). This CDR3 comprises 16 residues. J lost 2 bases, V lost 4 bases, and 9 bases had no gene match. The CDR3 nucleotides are TGTGCCAGCAGTTCCCTTAGACAGGGGAAGAACTATGGCTACACCTTC. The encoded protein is CASSSLRQGKNYGYTF.

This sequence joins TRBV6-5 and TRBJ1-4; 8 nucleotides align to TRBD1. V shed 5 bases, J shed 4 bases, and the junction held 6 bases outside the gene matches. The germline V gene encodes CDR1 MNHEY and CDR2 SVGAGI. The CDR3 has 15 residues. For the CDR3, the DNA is TGTGCCAGCAGTACCTTTGGACAGGGTAATGAAAAACTGTTTTTT. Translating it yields CASSTFGQGNEKLFF.

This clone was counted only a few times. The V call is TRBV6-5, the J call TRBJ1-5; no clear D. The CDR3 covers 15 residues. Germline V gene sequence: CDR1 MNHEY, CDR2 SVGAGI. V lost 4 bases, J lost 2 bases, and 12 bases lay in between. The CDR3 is CASSSGSSGNQPQHF. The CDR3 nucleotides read TGTGCCAGCAGTTCGGGATCCTCGGGCAATCAGCCCCAGCATTTT.

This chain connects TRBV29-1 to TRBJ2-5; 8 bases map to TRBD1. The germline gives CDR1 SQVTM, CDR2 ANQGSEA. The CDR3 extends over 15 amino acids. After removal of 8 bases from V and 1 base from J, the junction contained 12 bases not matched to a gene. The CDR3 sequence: CSPYGGQGFQETQYF. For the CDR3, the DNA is TGCAGCCCCTACGGCGGACAGGGCTTCCAAGAGACCCAGTACTTC.